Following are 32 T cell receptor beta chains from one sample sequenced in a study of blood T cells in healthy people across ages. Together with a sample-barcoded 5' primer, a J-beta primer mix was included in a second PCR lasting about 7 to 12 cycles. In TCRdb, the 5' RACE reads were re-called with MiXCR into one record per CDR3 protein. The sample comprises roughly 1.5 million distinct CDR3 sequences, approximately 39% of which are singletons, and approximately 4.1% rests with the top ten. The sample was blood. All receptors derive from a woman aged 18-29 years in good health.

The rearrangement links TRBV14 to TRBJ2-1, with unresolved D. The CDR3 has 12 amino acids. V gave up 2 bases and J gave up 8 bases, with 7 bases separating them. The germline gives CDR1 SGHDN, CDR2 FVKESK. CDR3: CASSQLVDEQFF. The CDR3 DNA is TGTGCCAGCAGCCAACTTGTCGATGAGCAGTTCTTC.

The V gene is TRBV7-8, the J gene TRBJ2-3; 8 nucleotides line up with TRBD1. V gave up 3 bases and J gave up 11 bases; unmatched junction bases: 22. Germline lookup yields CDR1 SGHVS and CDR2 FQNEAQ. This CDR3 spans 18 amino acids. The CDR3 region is CASSLRPSTGVSYNEQYF. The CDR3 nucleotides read TGTGCCAGCAGCTTGCGGCCCTCGACAGGGGTGTCCTACAATGAGCAGTATTTT.

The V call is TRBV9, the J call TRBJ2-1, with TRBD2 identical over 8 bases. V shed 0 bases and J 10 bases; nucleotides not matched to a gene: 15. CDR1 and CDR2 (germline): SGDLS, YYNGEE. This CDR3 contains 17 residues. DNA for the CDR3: TGTGCCAGCAGCGTAGGGAAGGGACTAGAGGATCACTACGAGCAGTTCTTC. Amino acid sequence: CASSVGKGLEDHYEQFF.

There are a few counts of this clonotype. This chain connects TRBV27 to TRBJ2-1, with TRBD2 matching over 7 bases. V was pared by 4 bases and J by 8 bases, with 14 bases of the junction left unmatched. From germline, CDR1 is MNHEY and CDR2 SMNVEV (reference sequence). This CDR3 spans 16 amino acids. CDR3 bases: TGTGCCAGCAGTTATCTACAGGCTAGCGGCGGTGATGAGCAGTTCTTC. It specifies CASSYLQASGGDEQFF.

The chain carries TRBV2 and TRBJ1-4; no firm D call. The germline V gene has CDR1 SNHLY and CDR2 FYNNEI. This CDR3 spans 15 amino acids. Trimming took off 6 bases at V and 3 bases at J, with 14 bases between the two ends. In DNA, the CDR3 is TGTGCCAGCAGACCAGCCAGCGCGGCTAATGAAAAACTGTTTTTT. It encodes CASRPASAANEKLFF.

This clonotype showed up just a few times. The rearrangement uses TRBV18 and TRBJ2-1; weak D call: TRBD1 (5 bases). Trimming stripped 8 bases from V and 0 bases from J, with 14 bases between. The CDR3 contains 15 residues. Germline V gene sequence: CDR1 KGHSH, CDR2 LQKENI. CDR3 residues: CASRQLASSYNEQFF. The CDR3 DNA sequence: TGTGCCAGCAGACAGCTTGCAAGCTCCTACAATGAGCAGTTCTTC.

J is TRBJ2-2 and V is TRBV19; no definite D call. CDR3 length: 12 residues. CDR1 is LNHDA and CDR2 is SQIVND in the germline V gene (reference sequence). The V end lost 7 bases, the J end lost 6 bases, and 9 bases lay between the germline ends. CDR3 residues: CASKKQAGELFF. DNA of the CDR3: TGTGCCAGTAAGAAGCAAGCCGGGGAGCTGTTTTTT.

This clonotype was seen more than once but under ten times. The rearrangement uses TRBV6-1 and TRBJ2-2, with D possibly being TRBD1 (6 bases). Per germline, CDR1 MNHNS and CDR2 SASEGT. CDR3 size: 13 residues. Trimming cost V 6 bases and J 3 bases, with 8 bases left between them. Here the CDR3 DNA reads TGTGCCAGCAGAGGACAGTACACCGGGGAGCTGTTTTTT. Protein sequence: CASRGQYTGELFF.

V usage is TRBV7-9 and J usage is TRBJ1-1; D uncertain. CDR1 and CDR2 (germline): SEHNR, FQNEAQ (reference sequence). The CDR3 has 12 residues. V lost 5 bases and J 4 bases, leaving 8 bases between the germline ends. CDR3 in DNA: TGTGCCAGCAGCCAAGAGGCCACTGAAGCTTTCTTT. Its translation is CASSQEATEAFF. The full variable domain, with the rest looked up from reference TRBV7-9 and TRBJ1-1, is DTGVSQNPRHKITKRGQNVTFRCDPISEHNRLYWYRQTLGQGPEFLTYFQNEAQLEKSRLLSDRFSAERPKGSFSTLEIQRTEQGDSAMYLCASSQEATEAFFGQGTRLTVV.

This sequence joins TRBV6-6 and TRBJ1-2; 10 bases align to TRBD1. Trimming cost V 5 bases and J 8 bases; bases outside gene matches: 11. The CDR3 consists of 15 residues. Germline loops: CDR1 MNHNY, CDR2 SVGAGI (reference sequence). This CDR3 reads CASSTLTRQGAGYTF. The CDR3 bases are TGTGCCAGCAGTACCCTAACGAGACAGGGGGCCGGCTACACCTTC.

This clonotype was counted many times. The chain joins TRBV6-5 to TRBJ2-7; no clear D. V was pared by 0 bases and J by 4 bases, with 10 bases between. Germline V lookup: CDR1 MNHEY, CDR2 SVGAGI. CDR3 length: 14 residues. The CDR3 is CASSYSGGTYEQYF. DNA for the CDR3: TGTGCCAGCAGTTACTCGGGCGGAACTTACGAGCAGTACTTC.

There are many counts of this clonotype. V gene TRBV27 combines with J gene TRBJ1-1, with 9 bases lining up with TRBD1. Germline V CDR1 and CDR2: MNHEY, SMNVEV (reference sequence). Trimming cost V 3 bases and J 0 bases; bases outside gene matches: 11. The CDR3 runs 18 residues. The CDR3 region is CASSFYRGLGHMNTEAFF. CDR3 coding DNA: TGTGCCAGCAGTTTTTACAGGGGGCTAGGGCACATGAACACTGAAGCTTTCTTT.

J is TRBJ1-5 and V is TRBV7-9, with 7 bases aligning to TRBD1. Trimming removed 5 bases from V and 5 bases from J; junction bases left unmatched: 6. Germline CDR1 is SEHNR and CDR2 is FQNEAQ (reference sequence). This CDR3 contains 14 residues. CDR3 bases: TGTGCCAGCAGCCCCAAGGGGGCCTATCAGCCCCAGCATTTT. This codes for CASSPKGAYQPQHF.

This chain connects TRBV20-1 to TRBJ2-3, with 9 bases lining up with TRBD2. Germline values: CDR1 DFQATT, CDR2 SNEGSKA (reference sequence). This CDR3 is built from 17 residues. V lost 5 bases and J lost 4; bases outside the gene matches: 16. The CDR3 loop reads CSADNPYRGLAPDTQYF. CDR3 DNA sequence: TGCAGTGCTGATAACCCCTACAGGGGACTAGCCCCAGATACGCAGTATTTT.

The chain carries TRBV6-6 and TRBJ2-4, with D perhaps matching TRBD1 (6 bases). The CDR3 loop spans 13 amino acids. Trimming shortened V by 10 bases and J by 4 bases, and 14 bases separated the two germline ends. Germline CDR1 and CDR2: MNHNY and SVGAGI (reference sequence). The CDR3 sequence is CAIKGGSKNIQYF. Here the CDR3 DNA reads TGTGCCATCAAAGGGGGATCGAAAAACATTCAGTACTTC.

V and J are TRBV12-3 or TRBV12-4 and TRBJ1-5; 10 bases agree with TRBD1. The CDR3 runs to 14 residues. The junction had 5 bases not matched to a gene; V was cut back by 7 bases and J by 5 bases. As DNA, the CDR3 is TGTGCCAGCATAGCCGGGACAGGGGATCAGCCCCAGCATTTT. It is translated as CASIAGTGDQPQHF.

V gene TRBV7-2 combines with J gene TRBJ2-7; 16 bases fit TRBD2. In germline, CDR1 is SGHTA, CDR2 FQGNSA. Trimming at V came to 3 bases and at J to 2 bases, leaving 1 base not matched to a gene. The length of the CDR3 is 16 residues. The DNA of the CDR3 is TGTGCCAGCAGCTTCGGGACTAGCGGGGGGGCCTACGAGCAGTACTTC. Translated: CASSFGTSGGAYEQYF.

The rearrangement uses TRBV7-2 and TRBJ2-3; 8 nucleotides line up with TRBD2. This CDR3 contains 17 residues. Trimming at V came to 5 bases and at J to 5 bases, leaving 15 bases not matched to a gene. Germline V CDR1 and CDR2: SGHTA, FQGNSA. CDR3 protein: CASSPGTSSGGIDTQYF. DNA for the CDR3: TGTGCCAGCAGCCCAGGTACCTCGAGCGGGGGCATAGATACGCAGTATTTT.

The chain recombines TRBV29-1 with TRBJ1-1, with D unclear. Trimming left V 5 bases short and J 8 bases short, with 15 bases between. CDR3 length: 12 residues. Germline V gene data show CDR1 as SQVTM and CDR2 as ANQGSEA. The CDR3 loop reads CSVLWGSGEAFF. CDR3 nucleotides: TGCAGCGTTCTGTGGGGTTCTGGGGAAGCTTTCTTT.

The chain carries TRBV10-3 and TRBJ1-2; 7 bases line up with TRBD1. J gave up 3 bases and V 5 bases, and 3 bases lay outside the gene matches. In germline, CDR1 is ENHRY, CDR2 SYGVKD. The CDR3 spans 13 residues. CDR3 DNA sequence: TGTGCCATCAGTTTCACAGGGGACTATGGCTACACCTTC. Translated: CAISFTGDYGYTF.

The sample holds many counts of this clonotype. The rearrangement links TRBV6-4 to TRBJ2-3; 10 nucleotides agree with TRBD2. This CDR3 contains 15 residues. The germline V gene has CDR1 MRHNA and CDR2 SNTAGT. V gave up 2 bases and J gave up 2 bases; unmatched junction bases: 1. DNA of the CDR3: TGTGCCAGCAGTGACGGGACTAGCGACACAGATACGCAGTATTTT. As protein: CASSDGTSDTDTQYF.

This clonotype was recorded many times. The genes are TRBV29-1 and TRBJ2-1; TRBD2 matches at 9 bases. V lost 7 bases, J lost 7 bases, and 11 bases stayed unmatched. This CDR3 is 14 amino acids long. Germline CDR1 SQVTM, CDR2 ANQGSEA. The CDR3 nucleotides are TGCAGCGCTGACAAAGGACTAGCGCGGAATGAGCAGTTCTTC. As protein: CSADKGLARNEQFF.

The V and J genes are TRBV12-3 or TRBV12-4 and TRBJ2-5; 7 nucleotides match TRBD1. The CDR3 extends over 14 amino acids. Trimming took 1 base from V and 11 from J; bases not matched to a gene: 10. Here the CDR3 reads CASSLGGQSNEQYF. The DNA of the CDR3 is TGTGCCAGCAGTTTAGGGGGACAGTCAAATGAGCAGTACTTC.

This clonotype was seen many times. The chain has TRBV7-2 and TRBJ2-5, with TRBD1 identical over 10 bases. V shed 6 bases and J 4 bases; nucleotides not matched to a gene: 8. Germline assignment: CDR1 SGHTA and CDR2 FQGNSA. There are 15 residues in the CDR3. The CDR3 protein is CASSRDRGRLETQYF. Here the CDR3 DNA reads TGTGCCAGCAGTCGAGACAGGGGGCGCTTAGAGACCCAGTACTTC.

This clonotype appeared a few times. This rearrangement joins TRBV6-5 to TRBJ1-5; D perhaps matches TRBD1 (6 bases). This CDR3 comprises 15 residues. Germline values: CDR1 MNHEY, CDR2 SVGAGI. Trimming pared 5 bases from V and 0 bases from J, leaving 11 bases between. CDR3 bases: TGTGCCAGCAGTAGGACAGTTTATAGCAATCAGCCCCAGCATTTT. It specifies CASSRTVYSNQPQHF.

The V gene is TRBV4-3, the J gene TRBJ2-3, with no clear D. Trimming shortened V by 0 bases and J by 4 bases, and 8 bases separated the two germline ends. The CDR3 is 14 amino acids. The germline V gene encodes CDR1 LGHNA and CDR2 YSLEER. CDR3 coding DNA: TGCGCCAGCAGCCAAGATGGCTGGGCAGATACGCAGTATTTT. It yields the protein CASSQDGWADTQYF.

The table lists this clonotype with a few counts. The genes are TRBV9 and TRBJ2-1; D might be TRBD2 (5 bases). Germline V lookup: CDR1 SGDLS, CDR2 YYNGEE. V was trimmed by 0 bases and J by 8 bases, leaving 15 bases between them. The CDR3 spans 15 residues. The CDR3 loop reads CASSVEAARWDEQFF. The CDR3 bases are TGTGCCAGCAGCGTAGAAGCGGCACGTTGGGATGAGCAGTTCTTC.

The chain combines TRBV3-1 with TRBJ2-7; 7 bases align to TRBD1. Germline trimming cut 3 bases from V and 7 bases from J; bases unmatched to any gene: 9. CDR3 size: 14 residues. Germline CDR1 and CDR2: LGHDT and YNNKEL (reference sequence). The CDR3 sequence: CASSHPDRAHEQYF. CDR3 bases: TGTGCCAGCAGCCATCCAGACAGGGCTCATGAGCAGTACTTC.

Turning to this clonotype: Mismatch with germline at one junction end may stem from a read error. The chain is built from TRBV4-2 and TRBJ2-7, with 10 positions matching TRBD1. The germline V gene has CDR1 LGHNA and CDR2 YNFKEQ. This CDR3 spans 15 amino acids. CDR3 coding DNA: TGTGCCAGCAGCCCGACAGGGGGCCAATCCTACGAGCGGTACTTC. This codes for CASSPTGGQSYERYF.

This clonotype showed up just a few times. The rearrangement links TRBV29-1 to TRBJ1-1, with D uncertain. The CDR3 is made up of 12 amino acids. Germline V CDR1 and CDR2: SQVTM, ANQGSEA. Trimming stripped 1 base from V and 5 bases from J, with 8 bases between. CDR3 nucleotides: TGCAGCGTTGAAGCGAGAGATACTGAAGCTTTCTTT. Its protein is CSVEARDTEAFF.

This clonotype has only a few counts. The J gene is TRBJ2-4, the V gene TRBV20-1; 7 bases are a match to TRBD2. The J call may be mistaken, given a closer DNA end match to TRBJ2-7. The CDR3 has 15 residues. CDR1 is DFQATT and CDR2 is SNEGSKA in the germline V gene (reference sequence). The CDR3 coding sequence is TGCAGTGCTCTCCTGAGGGTAGCGGGCCCTTACGAGCAGTACTTC. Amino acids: CSALLRVAGPYEQYF.

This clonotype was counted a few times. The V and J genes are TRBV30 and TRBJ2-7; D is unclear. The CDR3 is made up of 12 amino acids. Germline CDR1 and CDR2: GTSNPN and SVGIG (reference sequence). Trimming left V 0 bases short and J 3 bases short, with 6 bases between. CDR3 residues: CAWSVQLYEQYF. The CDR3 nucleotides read TGTGCCTGGAGTGTACAGCTCTACGAGCAGTACTTC.